The sequence of this T cell receptor (beta chain) was determined in a study of shared clonotypes between healthy human individuals. General study results and limits: Sharing across a few donors was seen in 4% to 6.5% of naive CD4 clonotypes.

The authors split each subset's genomic DNA evenly across several immunoSEQ plates. Per the original data handling: Filtering differed, since immunoSEQ gave only junction sequences and no quality scores. Profiling relied on immunoSEQ multiplex PCR, and the TCRdb table lists in-frame clones only, not all of them. V and J calls and clone size are those listed in that table; D and trimming were worked out from the DNA. The profile shows just over 2,000,000 clones, around 95% of them singletons. The investigators split CD4+ cells into a CD45RA+ naive subset and a CD45RA-negative memory subset. Per the germline V gene, CDR1 is SGHDT and CDR2 is YYEEEE. The CDR3 sequence is 16 residues long. V gave up 3 bases and J gave up 1 base, with 16 bases separating them. Notes on this clone: Its specificity is unknown.

Sequenced: naive CD4+ T cells sorted from blood. Subset indicated: CD45RA+ positively selected. V usage is TRBV5-6 and J usage is TRBJ1-1, with D possibly matching TRBD1 (5 bases). This receptor was obtained from a man younger than 35 in good health. CDR3 nucleotides: TGTGCCAGCAGCTCCGGGGCGGGCAGGCGGAACACTGAAGCTTTCTTT. This translates into CASSSGAGRRNTEAFF.